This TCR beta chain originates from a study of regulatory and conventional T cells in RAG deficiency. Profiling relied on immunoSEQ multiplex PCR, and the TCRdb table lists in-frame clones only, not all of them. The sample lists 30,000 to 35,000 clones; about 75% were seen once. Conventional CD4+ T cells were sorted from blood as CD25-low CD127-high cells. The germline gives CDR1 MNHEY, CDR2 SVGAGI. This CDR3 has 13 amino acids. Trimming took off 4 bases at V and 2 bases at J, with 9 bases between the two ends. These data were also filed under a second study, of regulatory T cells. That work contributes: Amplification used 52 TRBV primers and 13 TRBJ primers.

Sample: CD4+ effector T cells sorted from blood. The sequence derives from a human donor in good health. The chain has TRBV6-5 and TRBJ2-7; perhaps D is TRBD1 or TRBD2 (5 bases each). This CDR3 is CASSLTGPYEQYF. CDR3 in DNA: TGTGCCAGCAGTTTGACGGGGCCCTACGAGCAGTACTTC.